This T cell receptor beta chain is drawn from a study of cytomegalovirus exposure and HLA in healthy donors. The CDR3 covers 12 residues. Between the trimmed V and J ends, which lost 4 bases and 3 bases, there was a span of 7 bases. Germline V gives CDR1 SGHNT, CDR2 YYREEE (reference sequence). PCR primers comprised 60 Vbeta and 13 Jbeta primers. This table comes from immunoSEQ multiplex PCR, and its TCRdb copy is limited to in-frame clones, with some not included. This table has about 150,000 clones, roughly three quarters appearing once. The origin of this receptor is a woman in her thirties or forties in good health and CMV-seronegative. The V gene is TRBV5-4, the J gene TRBJ2-5; TRBD2 is a possible D gene (6 bases). Sequencing used PBMCs. CDR3 protein: CASSGLKETQYF. DNA of the CDR3: TGTGCCAGCAGCGGACTAAAAGAGACCCAGTACTTC.